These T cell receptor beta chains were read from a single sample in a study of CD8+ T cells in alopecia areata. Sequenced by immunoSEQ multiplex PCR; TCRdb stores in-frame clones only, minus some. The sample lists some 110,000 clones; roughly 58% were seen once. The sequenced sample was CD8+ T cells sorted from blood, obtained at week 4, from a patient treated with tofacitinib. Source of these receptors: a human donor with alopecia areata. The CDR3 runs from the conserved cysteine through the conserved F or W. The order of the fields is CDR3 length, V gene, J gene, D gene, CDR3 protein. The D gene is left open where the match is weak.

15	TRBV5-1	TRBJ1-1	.	CASSLDEGANTEAFF
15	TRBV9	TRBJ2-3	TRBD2	CASSVAGTSADTQYF
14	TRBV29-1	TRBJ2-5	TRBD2	CSVEDPWGGETQYF
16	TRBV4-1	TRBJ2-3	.	CASSQAGTTSTDTQYF
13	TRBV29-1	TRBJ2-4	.	CSASGRAGNIQYF
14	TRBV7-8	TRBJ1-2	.	CASSEIGGRGGYTF
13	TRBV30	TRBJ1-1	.	CAWGAGLNTEAFF
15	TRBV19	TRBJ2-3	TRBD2	CASSVTGGPADTQYF
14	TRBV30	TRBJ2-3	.	CAWNSNKNTDTQYF
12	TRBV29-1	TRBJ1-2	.	CSVGADAIGYTF
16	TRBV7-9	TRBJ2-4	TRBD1	CASRPWDRGTKNIQYF
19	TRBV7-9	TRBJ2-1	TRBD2	CASSSELRTSGETYNEQFF
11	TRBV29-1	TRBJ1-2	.	CSDSANYGYTF
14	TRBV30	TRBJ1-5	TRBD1	CAWDPGTGNQPQHF
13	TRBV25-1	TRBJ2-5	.	CASSDPHFETQYF
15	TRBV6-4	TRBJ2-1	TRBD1	CASSAGQGSYNEQFF
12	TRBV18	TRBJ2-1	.	CASSHPVGEQFF
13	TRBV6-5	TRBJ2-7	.	CASSYGRTYEQYF
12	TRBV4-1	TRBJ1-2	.	CASSHLGDGYTF
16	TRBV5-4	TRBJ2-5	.	CASSLYLGTPKETQYF
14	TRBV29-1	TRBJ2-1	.	CSVDGGSGVNEQFF
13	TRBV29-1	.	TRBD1	CSVKTGGNDEQYF
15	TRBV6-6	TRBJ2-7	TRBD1	CASRATGGGTYEQYF
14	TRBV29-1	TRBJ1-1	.	CSVDPRGMNTEAFF
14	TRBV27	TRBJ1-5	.	CASRLATGYQPQHF
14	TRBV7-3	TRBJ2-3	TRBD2	CASSPSGDADTQYF